This is a list of T cell receptor beta chains from one sample in a study of regulatory T cells in long-lasting Graves disease. MiXCR was run by TCRdb on the multiplex PCR reads, yielding one entry per CDR3 protein. The sample has some 500,000 distinct CDR3 sequences, roughly a sixth seen once. These data were also reused for a study on T cells in Graves' hyperthyroidism and ophthalmopathy.

This sample comprised peripheral blood mononuclear cells (PBMCs), obtained at new diagnosis, from a patient treated with antithyroid drugs. The receptors derive from a woman aged 35-65 years with Graves disease. CDR3s include the opening cysteine and the closing phenylalanine or tryptophan. The D gene is left open where the match is weak. A clone size is listed for some rows: how often the clone was seen (once, few, many), or a class if it is expanded.

clone_size j_call cdr3_length d_call v_call cdr3_nt cdr3_aa
few TRBJ2-3 17 . TRBV27 TGTGCCAGCAGTTTAAGCTCAGTGGGGGGGGCCACAGATACGCAGTATTTT CASSLSSVGGATDTQYF
many TRBJ2-2 15 TRBD1 TRBV2 TGTGCCAGCAGTGAACTGGGGACAGGGAACGGGGAGCTGTTTTTT CASSELGTGNGELFF
many TRBJ1-2 12 . TRBV3-1 TGTGCCAGCAGCCAAGACGTGTATGGCTACACCTTC CASSQDVYGYTF
many TRBJ2-5 16 TRBD1 TRBV11-2 TGTGCCAGCAGCTTAGAGACAGGGGGCGTTTTGGAGACCCAGTACTTC CASSLETGGVLETQYF
. TRBJ1-5 13 . TRBV3-1 TGTGCCAGCAGCCAATGGGGAAATCAGCCCCAGCATTTT CASSQWGNQPQHF
. TRBJ1-2 12 . TRBV3-1 TGTACCAGCAGTGGACCCTCAGGTGGCTACACCTTC CTSSGPSGGYTF
many TRBJ2-3 15 TRBD1 TRBV3-1 TGTGCCAGCAGCCATATCACAGGGGGCACAGATACGCAGTATTTT CASSHITGGTDTQYF
many TRBJ2-1 17 . TRBV12-3/TRBV12-4 . CASSSSSGGPLYNEQFF
few TRBJ2-2 15 TRBD2 TRBV30 TGTGCCTGGAGTGTAACTAGCGGGGGCACCGGGGAGCTGTTTTTT CAWSVTSGGTGELFF
many TRBJ1-6 14 . TRBV28 TGTGCCAGCGTGCCCCGGGACGTTCCAACACCCCTCCACTTT CASVPRDVPTPLHF
many TRBJ2-1 15 TRBD1 TRBV7-2 TGTGCCAGCAGTCCGAGGACAGGGAAAAGCAATGAGCAGTTCTTC CASSPRTGKSNEQFF
. TRBJ2-7 15 . TRBV5-1 TGCGCCAGCAGCTTGGACGGGACCAGCGGCTACGAGCAGTACTTC CASSLDGTSGYEQYF
. TRBJ2-3 14 . TRBV12-3/TRBV12-4 TGTGCCAGCAGAGGGTATCGGGGCACAGATACGCAGTATTTT CASRGYRGTDTQYF
many TRBJ2-1 17 . TRBV7-9 TGTGCCAGCAGCTTAGTCGCAGGACTTAGCTCCTACAATGAGCAGTTCTTC CASSLVAGLSSYNEQFF
few TRBJ2-3 15 . TRBV10-3 TGTGCCATCAGTGGAGCGAGCCTACGCACAGATACGCAGTATTTT CAISGASLRTDTQYF
. TRBJ2-6 17 TRBD1 TRBV7-2 TGTGCCAGCAGCTTATCAGGGGGATTGGCTGGGGCCAACGTCCTGACTTTC CASSLSGGLAGANVLTF
many TRBJ1-1 16 TRBD1 TRBV2 TGTGCCAGCAGTGGCCCTTGGGACAGGGAGAACACTGAAGCTTTCTTT CASSGPWDRENTEAFF
. TRBJ1-2 13 . TRBV29-1 TGCAGCGTACCCGGGACAACAAACTATGGCTACACCTTC CSVPGTTNYGYTF
. TRBJ1-2 15 . TRBV12-3/TRBV12-4 TGTGCCAGCAGTTTAGCGTTAAGAACGGGCTATGGCTACACCTTC CASSLALRTGYGYTF
many TRBJ2-1 13 . TRBV18 TGTGCCAGCTCACAAGGGCCCGACAATGAGCAGTTCTTC CASSQGPDNEQFF
many TRBJ1-1 12 . TRBV2 TGTGCCAGCAGCGGCGGGGGTGGTGAAGCTTTCTTT CASSGGGGEAFF
. TRBJ1-1 15 . TRBV4-1 TGCGCCAGCAGCCCGAAGGCTTGGTTCTGCACTGAAGCTTTCTTT CASSPKAWFCTEAFF
many TRBJ2-6 17 . TRBV12-3/TRBV12-4 TGTGCCAGCAGTCGAGAGGAGAGCACCTCTGGGGCCAACGTCCTGACTTTC CASSREESTSGANVLTF
few TRBJ2-7 15 TRBD1 TRBV19 TGTGCCAGTAGCTTGCGAGGACAGGGGTTCTACGAGCAGTACTTC CASSLRGQGFYEQYF
many TRBJ1-3 15 . TRBV27 TGTGCCAGCAGTTTATCCAGGGTCTCTGGAAACACCATATATTTT CASSLSRVSGNTIYF
few TRBJ2-7 13 . TRBV20-1 TGCAGTGCTAGTTTTCCGGGTACCTACGAGCAGTACTTC CSASFPGTYEQYF
few TRBJ1-5 15 . TRBV7-2 TGTGCCAGCAGCTTCCCCACAAGTGTCAATCAGCCCCAGCATTTT CASSFPTSVNQPQHF
many TRBJ1-6 14 . TRBV5-1 TGCGCCAGCAGCTTGGAGGGAAACAATTCACCCCTCCACTTT CASSLEGNNSPLHF
few TRBJ1-4 14 . TRBV27 TGTGCCAGCAGTTTATCTGGGGGGCATGAAAAACTGTTTTTT CASSLSGGHEKLFF
. TRBJ1-1 15 . TRBV4-1 TGCGCCAGCAGCCAAGATGGCGGGTCCCCCGGGGGAGCTTTCTTT CASSQDGGSPGGAFF
few TRBJ2-7 17 TRBD2 TRBV5-6 TGTGCCAGCAGCTCGACTAGCGGGGGTCTGCATTCCTACGAGCAGTACTTC CASSSTSGGLHSYEQYF
many TRBJ1-1 11 . TRBV12-3/TRBV12-4 TGTGCCAGCAGCTTAACCGGGGAAGCTTTCTTT CASSLTGEAFF
many TRBJ2-1 13 . TRBV7-9 TGTGCCAGCAGAAAGAGCGGAGGGTATGAGCAGTTCTTC CASRKSGGYEQFF
few TRBJ2-3 15 TRBD1 TRBV9 TGTGCCAGCAGGGTAAAAGGGGGCTGCACAGATACGCAGTATTTT CASRVKGGCTDTQYF
. TRBJ2-1 16 . TRBV19 TGTGCCAGTAGTAAGCTCTCGGCAGGGCCCGGGGATGAGCAGTTCTTC CASSKLSAGPGDEQFF
many TRBJ1-5 14 TRBD1 TRBV12-3/TRBV12-4 TGTGCCAGCGTTGCGCAGGGGGGAAATCAGCCCCAGCATTTT CASVAQGGNQPQHF